This entry describes one T cell receptor beta chain. This clonotype was counted a few times. Its cognate antigen has yet to be identified. No base qualities exist here, and no much larger clone lies one base off it. The reads were generated on an Illumina HiSeq 2500. Quantitative 5'-RACE with molecular barcodes was used to prepare TCR beta libraries. Turning to the authors' computational methods: Disease-linked TCR variants were identified with a new computational method built on a probabilistic model of VDJ rearrangement. TCRdb cleaned the public reads at Q25 with fastp, built clones with MiXCR and kept in-frame beta chains. One record per CDR3 amino acid sequence lists the most common genes and DNA. The V and J calls and clone size come from TCRdb's table, not from the authors' own analysis. This sample gives some 340,000 distinct CDR3 sequences in total; roughly 14% of them show up just once. 0.9% to 1.2% of the sample comes from the top ten.

This sample was taken from a study of CD8 T cells in ankylosing spondylitis listed by TCRdb under 2017. Some background on the complete study: T cell receptor beta repertoires were profiled in healthy donors and ankylosing spondylitis patients so that disease-linked TCR variants could be found. The whole study cohort included 85 to 120 healthy donors and around 25 ankylosing spondylitis patients. Samples of peripheral blood were taken, and for ankylosing spondylitis patients, synovial fluid was collected as well.

Paper-wide results and their limitations: Significant enrichment of the disease-linked clones was reported in matched synovial fluid samples from ankylosing spondylitis patients. Blood from ankylosing spondylitis patients appeared to be characterized by a TCR beta motif composed of eight highly homologous amino acid variants. The disease-linked clones had a CD8+ phenotype and were found at relatively low frequencies in peripheral blood. Some TCR beta motif variants had previously been reported in synovial fluid and blood of reactive arthritis patients, which suggested common disease-initiation mechanisms.

There are 16 amino acids in the CDR3, from cysteine to phenylalanine inclusive. Only the CDR3 DNA is retained, 48 bases long and in frame from the first base. In the germline V gene, CDR1 corresponds to MNHNS and CDR2 to SASEGT. V is pruned by 8 bases and J by 4 bases, leaving 14 bases of the junction without a gene match. The source is a male donor with ankylosing spondylitis or in good health (not recorded which). The sequence is built from TRBV6-1 and TRBJ1-1, and 9 bases in between align with TRBD1. Specimen: blood, either unsorted or a sorted T cell fraction (not recorded which). For the CDR3, the sequence is CASRPGGQGIFTEAFF. The sequenced DNA: TGTGCCAGCCGTCCCGGGGGACAGGGTATTTTCACTGAAGCTTTCTTT.